The clone carrying this T cell receptor (beta chain) was counted once. No antigen is known for it. These data are taken from a study of cytomegalovirus exposure and HLA in healthy donors. Study as a whole: Clustering assigned 70% to 90% of the approximately 400 genotyped donors to the Caucasian-associated ancestry cluster.

Study-level points and caveats: Across donors, most TCRs were seen rarely, yet some public ones were widespread. Researchers counted around 180 TCR beta chains as cytomegalovirus-associated. Segments of the TCR beta V type were, in most cases, productive about 90% or about 30% of the time in an earlier analysis.

The primer mix had 60 Vbeta and 13 Jbeta primers. Generated by immunoSEQ multiplex PCR, the TCRdb table keeps only in-frame clones and is missing some. The data show around 200,000 clones, over 75% seen once. Trimming took 1 base from V and 10 from J, leaving 15 bases between them. CDR1 and CDR2 (germline): SGHDT, YYEEEE. The CDR3 covers 14 residues. V usage is TRBV5-6 and J usage is TRBJ2-4; no definite D call. This receptor was identified in a girl between 2 and 10 years old in good health and CMV-seronegative. Material: PBMCs. The CDR3 reads CASSLKAAGSIQYF. The CDR3 coding sequence is TGTGCCAGCAGCTTGAAGGCTGCAGGCTCTATTCAGTACTTC.